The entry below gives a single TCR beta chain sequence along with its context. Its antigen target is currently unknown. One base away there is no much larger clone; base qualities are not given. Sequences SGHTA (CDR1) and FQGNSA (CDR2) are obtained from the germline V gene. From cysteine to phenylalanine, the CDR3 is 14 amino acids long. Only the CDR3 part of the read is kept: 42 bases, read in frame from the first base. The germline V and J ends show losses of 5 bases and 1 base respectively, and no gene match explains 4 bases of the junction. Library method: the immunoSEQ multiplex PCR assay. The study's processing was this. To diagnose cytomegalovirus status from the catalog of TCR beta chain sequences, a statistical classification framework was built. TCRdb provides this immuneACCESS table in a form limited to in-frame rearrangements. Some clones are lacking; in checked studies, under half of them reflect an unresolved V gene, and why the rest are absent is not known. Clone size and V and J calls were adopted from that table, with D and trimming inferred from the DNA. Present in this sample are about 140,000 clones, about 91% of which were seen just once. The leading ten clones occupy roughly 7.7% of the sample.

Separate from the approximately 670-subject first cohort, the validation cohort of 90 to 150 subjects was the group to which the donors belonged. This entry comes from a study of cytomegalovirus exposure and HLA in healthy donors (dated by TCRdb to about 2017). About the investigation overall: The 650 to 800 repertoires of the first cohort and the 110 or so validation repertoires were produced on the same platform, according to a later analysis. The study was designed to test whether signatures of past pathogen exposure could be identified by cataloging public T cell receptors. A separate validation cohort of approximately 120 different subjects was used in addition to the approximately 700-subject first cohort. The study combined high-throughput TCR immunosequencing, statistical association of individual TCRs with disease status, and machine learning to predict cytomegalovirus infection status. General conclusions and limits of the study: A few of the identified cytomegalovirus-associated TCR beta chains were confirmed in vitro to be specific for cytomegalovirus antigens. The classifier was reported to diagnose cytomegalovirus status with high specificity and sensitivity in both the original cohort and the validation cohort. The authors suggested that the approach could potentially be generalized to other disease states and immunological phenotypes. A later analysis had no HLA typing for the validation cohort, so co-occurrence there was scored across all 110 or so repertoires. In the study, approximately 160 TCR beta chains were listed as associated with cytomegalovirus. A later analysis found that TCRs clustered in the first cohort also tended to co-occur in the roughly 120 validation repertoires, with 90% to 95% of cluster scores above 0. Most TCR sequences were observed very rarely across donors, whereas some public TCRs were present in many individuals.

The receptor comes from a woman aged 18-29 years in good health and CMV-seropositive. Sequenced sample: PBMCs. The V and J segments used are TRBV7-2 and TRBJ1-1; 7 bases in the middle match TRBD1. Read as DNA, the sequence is TGTGCCAGCAGCATCCGACAGGGGAACACTGAAGCTTTCTTT. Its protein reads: CASSIRQGNTEAFF.